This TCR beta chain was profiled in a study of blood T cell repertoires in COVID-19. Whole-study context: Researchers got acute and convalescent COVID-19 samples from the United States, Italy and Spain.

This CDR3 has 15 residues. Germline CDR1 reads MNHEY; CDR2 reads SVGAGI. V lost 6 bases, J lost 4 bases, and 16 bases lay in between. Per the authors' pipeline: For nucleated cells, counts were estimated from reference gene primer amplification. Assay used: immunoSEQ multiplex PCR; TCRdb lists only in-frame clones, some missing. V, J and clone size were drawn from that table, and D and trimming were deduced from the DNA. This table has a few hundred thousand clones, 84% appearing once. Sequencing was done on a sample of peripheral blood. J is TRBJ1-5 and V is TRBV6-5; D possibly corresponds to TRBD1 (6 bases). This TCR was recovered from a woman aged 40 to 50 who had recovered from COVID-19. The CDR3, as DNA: TGTGCCAGCAGGGGGGGGACAAACACTAATCAGCCCCAGCATTTT. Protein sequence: CASRGGTNTNQPQHF.